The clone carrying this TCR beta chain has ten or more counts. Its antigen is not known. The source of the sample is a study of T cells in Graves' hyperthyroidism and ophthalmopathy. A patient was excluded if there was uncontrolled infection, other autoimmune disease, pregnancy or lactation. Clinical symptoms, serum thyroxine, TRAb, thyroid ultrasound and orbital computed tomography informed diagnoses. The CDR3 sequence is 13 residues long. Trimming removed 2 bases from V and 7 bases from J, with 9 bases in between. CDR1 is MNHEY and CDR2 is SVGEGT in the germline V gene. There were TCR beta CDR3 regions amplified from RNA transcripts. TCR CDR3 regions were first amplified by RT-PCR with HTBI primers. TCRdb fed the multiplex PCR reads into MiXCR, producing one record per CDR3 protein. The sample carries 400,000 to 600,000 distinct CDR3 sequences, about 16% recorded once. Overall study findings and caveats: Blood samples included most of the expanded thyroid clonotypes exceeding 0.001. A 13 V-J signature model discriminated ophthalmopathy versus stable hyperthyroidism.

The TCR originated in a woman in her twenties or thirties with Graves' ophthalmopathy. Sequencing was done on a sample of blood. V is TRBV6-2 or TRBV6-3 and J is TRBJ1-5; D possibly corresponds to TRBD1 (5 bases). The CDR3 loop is CASSYRGGQPQHF. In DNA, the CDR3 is TGTGCCAGCAGTTACAGGGGCGGCCAGCCCCAGCATTTT.